This T cell receptor beta chain was identified during a study of T-cell memory formation after mild COVID-19. General study findings and limits: Of the contracting clones, CD4+ ones lay mainly in CM and EM, and CD8+ ones in EMRA. What remained unconfirmed was the SARS-CoV-2 specificity of second-wave clones peaking on day 37. That cross-reactive memory joined was suggested by some responding clones appearing in pre-infection memory.

With 3 bases removed from V and 0 bases from J, the gap between germline ends came to 10 bases. There are 15 residues in the CDR3. Germline lookup yields CDR1 SGDLS and CDR2 YYNGEE. One entry per CDR3 protein results from TCRdb running MiXCR on the 5' RACE reads. The sample has hundreds of thousands of distinct CDR3 sequences, approximately 15% seen once; the top ten hold approximately 20%. Remarks on this clonotype: Its matching antigen is unknown.

The chain couples TRBV9 to TRBJ1-5, with D unclear. This receptor was obtained from a man aged 18 to 29 who had mild COVID-19 (a few samples of this study predate the infection). Cell type and time point are not known. What was sequenced was PBMCs or a T cell subset sorted from them (not recorded which). The CDR3 is CASSGDAYSNQPQHF. CDR3 bases: TGTGCCAGCAGCGGTGATGCGTATAGCAATCAGCCCCAGCATTTT. Full variable domain (outside the CDR3, taken from reference TRBV9 and TRBJ1-5): DSGVTQTPKHLITATGQRVTLRCSPRSGDLSVYWYQQSLDQGLQFLIQYYNGEERAKGNILERFSAQQFPDLHSELNLSSLELGDSALYFCASSGDAYSNQPQHFGDGTRLSIL.